The 16 T cell receptor beta chains below all came from one sample that was sequenced in a study of cytomegalovirus exposure and HLA in healthy donors. This PCR relied on a set of 60 Vbeta primers and 13 Jbeta primers. Measured with immunoSEQ multiplex PCR; TCRdb has only the in-frame clones, and not every one. The data hold about 94,000 clones, with roughly three quarters observed a single time. Sequencing used PBMCs. These receptors were obtained from a woman aged 60-75 years in good health and CMV-seronegative.

The chain combines TRBV5-1 with TRBJ2-1; D is perhaps TRBD2 (6 bases). Germline-derived CDR1 and CDR2 are SGHRS and YFSETQ. The CDR3 has 14 amino acids. Trimming removed 6 bases from V and 8 bases from J, with 18 bases in between. In DNA, the CDR3 is TGCGCCAGCACTACGGGACTCGCAGTGGATGAGCAGTTCTTC. Its translation is CASTTGLAVDEQFF.

This clone was seen once. V gene TRBV5-4 combines with J gene TRBJ2-1, with TRBD2 matching 7 bases. Per germline, CDR1 SGHNT and CDR2 YYREEE (reference sequence). Germline trimming cut 4 bases from V and 5 bases from J; bases unmatched to any gene: 9. There are 15 residues in the CDR3. The CDR3 loop is CASSPPGTKNNEQFF. The CDR3 nucleotides read TGTGCCAGCAGCCCGCCCGGGACTAAAAACAATGAGCAGTTCTTC.

This sequence joins TRBV9 and TRBJ1-2; 7 positions match TRBD1. Unmatched junction bases numbered 3, after V lost 4 bases and J lost 0 bases. This CDR3 has 14 amino acids. Germline CDR1 and CDR2: SGDLS and YYNGEE. The CDR3: CASSLGQPNYGYTF. The CDR3 DNA reads as TGTGCCAGCAGCTTGGGACAGCCTAACTATGGCTACACCTTC.

The rearrangement links TRBV5-6 to TRBJ2-1, with 7 bases fitting TRBD1. CDR1 and CDR2 from the germline V gene are SGHDT and YYEEEE. This CDR3 has 17 residues. V lost 0 bases, J lost 2 bases, and 8 bases stayed unmatched. CDR3 loop: CASSLAGTGAAYNEQFF. CDR3 in DNA: TGTGCCAGCAGCTTGGCCGGAACAGGGGCCGCCTACAATGAGCAGTTCTTC.

The gene calls are TRBV7-8 and TRBJ2-7; TRBD1 aligns across 9 bases. The junction had 1 base not matched to a gene; V was cut back by 1 base and J by 0 bases. Per the germline V gene, CDR1 is SGHVS and CDR2 is FQNEAQ. The CDR3 loop spans 15 amino acids. The CDR3 sequence: CASSLGTGASYEQYF. The CDR3 DNA sequence: TGTGCCAGCAGCTTAGGGACAGGGGCCTCCTACGAGCAGTACTTC.

The genes are TRBV7-9 and TRBJ2-2, with 10 bases lining up with TRBD2. J was trimmed by 3 bases and V by 5 bases; bases with no gene match: 9. Germline V lookup: CDR1 SEHNR, CDR2 FQNEAQ (reference sequence). The CDR3 is 17 amino acids. CDR3 region: CASSHLGTSEYTGELFF. The CDR3 DNA reads as TGTGCCAGCAGCCATCTCGGGACTAGCGAGTACACCGGGGAGCTGTTTTTT.

This rearrangement joins TRBV7-2 to TRBJ1-5; tentatively, D is TRBD1 (6 bases). Trimming stripped 5 bases from V and 5 bases from J, with 16 bases between. The CDR3 loop spans 15 amino acids. Germline V lookup: CDR1 SGHTA, CDR2 FQGNSA. The CDR3 reads CASSVGRGRDQPQHF. The CDR3 DNA reads as TGTGCCAGCAGCGTTGGCAGGGGACGTGATCAGCCCCAGCATTTT.

The chain links TRBV9 to TRBJ1-4, with TRBD1 as a possible D gene (5 bases). This CDR3 contains 14 residues. Trimming cost V 0 bases and J 7 bases, with 10 bases left between them. The germline gives CDR1 SGDLS, CDR2 YYNGEE. As DNA, the CDR3 is TGTGCCAGCAGCGTAGACGGGGGTACTGAAAAACTGTTTTTT. Translation: CASSVDGGTEKLFF. The full variable domain, completed using reference TRBV9 and TRBJ1-4, is DSGVTQTPKHLITATGQRVTLRCSPRSGDLSVYWYQQSLDQGLQFLIQYYNGEERAKGNILERFSAQQFPDLHSELNLSSLELGDSALYFCASSVDGGTEKLFFGSGTQLSVL.

This chain connects TRBV19 to TRBJ2-6, with D uncertain. This CDR3 is built from 15 residues. Germline V lookup: CDR1 LNHDA, CDR2 SQIVND (reference sequence). V dropped 4 bases and J dropped 7 bases, with 14 bases sitting between them. In nucleotides, the CDR3 is TGTGCCAGTAGTAGTAGACCTAGTGGAGCCAACGTCCTGACTTTC. This encodes CASSSRPSGANVLTF.

In nucleotides, the CDR3 is TGCGCCAGCAGCCAAGATCCAGGTTTCGGCCTCGGCTACACCTTC. It encodes CASSQDPGFGLGYTF. The chain uses TRBV4-1 and TRBJ1-2; D unclear. V was shortened by 0 bases and J by 8 bases, with 16 bases between the two germline ends. Germline V lookup: CDR1 MGHRA, CDR2 YSYEKL. The CDR3 sequence is 15 residues long.

The V and J genes are TRBV5-4 and TRBJ2-3; TRBD2 matches at 12 bases. This CDR3 is built from 15 residues. CDR1 SGHNT and CDR2 YYREEE come from the germline V gene (reference sequence). V lost 2 bases to trimming and J lost 6 bases; unmatched junction nucleotides: 4. The CDR3 spells CASSFPSGRADTQYF. DNA of the CDR3: TGTGCCAGCAGCTTCCCTAGCGGGAGGGCCGATACGCAGTATTTT.

The DNA of the CDR3 is TGTGCCAGCAGCCGGTGGCAGGGGGCTCTTAACACTGAAGCTTTCTTT. Encoded protein: CASSRWQGALNTEAFF. The chain carries TRBV4-2 and TRBJ1-1, with TRBD1 matching 8 bases. The CDR3 extends over 16 amino acids. V was pared by 4 bases and J by 2 bases, with 9 bases of the junction left unmatched. From germline, CDR1 is LGHNA and CDR2 YNFKEQ.

The chain links TRBV2 to TRBJ1-2, with D possibly matching TRBD1 (5 bases). This CDR3 spans 13 amino acids. Deletions cut 6 bases from V and 3 bases from J, with 11 bases between. Germline lookup yields CDR1 SNHLY and CDR2 FYNNEI. In DNA, the CDR3 is TGTGCCAGCAGCGATCAGGGTGACTATGGCTACACCTTC. Translated: CASSDQGDYGYTF.

The chain recombines TRBV29-1 with TRBJ2-5; the match to TRBD2 covers 7 bases. The germline gives CDR1 SQVTM, CDR2 ANQGSEA. The CDR3 consists of 14 residues. V lost 7 bases to trimming and J lost 4 bases; unmatched junction nucleotides: 12. The CDR3 bases are TGCAGCGGGGCGGGGGTTTTACGGCGAGAGACCCAGTACTTC. Amino acid sequence: CSGAGVLRRETQYF.

J is TRBJ2-1 and V is TRBV29-1; the match to TRBD1 covers 8 bases. The V gene's germline CDR1 is SQVTM and CDR2 ANQGSEA. Germline trimming cut 3 bases from V and 7 bases from J; bases unmatched to any gene: 8. CDR3 length equals 14 residues. The CDR3 DNA follows: TGCAGCGTTGATCTCCAGGGGGCAGGGAATGAGCAGTTCTTC. Translated, it gives CSVDLQGAGNEQFF.

V and J are TRBV4-3 and TRBJ2-1; maybe TRBD1 (6 bases). V was clipped by 0 bases and J by 10 bases, with 25 bases between them. Germline V gives CDR1 LGHNA, CDR2 YSLEER. The CDR3 spans 18 residues. The CDR3 region has the DNA TGCGCCAGCAGCCAAGATAGAGCGAATTTACCAGGGGCCGAGGAGCAGTTCTTC. It translates to CASSQDRANLPGAEEQFF.